Listed below are T cell receptor beta chains from one sample, sequenced in a study of blood T cell repertoires in COVID-19. Sequenced by immunoSEQ multiplex PCR; TCRdb stores in-frame clones only, minus some. This table has under 300,000 clones, 80% to 90% appearing once. The sequenced material came from peripheral blood. These receptors were taken from a woman in her seventies with COVID-19, enrolled during active disease. Both conserved end residues are part of each CDR3. The order of the fields is V gene, J gene, CDR3 protein.

>TRBV21-1|TRBJ1-2
CASSKEGLRDSLFKGYTF
>TRBV28|TRBJ1-5
CASSGGGSNQPQHF
>TRBV30|TRBJ2-3
CAWSFLASTDTQYF
>TRBV5-4|TRBJ1-1
CASISNTEAFF
>TRBV14|TRBJ1-1
CASQPQGATEAFF
>TRBV7-3|TRBJ1-1
CASSLTGTGLAFF
>TRBV7-2|TRBJ2-1
CASSLESSGGARMNEQFF
>TRBV9|TRBJ2-1
CASSVVAGPYNEQFF
>TRBV3-1/TRBV3-2|TRBJ1-2
CASSQEGGGYTF
>TRBV2|TRBJ2-3
CASRRLVDTQYF
>TRBV13|TRBJ1-1
CASRFRQNMNTEAFF
>TRBV5-1|TRBJ2-2
CASSPGLAGTTGELFF
>TRBV7-9|TRBJ2-7
CASSFLAGGREQYF
>TRBV6-5|TRBJ2-5
CASSRTSGPQETQYF
>TRBV4-1|TRBJ1-5
CASSQARVFGQPQHF
>TRBV30|TRBJ1-5
CAWSRSNTVVTQHF
>TRBV4-1|TRBJ2-3
CASSQVEGTDTQYF
>TRBV5-4|TRBJ1-5
CASSLEPGGQTNQPQHF
>TRBV5-4|TRBJ2-5
CASSLAGRGGQETQYF
>TRBV24-1|TRBJ2-5
CATSDPTGQETQYF
>TRBV11-3|TRBJ2-1
CASSSGTGHNEQFF
>TRBV4-1|TRBJ2-7
CASSQDAAGGLYEQYF
>TRBV9|TRBJ2-2
CASSVGLLRGDYTGELFF
>TRBV4-1|TRBJ1-2
CASSQDYRDRDNGYTF
>TRBV2|TRBJ1-2
CASRVGTVRGYTF
>TRBV5-8|TRBJ2-1
CASRKPGVAGGLAYNEQFF
>TRBV19|TRBJ1-4
CASSILGQGNEKLFF
>TRBV28|TRBJ1-3
CASSLTTGNTIYF
>TRBV19|TRBJ1-2
CASSAGNGYTF
>TRBV3-1/TRBV3-2|TRBJ1-2
CASSQDRDYGYTF
>TRBV18|TRBJ2-1
CASSPPGGRMDEQFF
>TRBV24-1|TRBJ1-1
CATRESGGNTEAFF
>TRBV7-2|TRBJ1-4
CASSTGGAVSYEKLFF
>TRBV7-2|TRBJ2-7
CASTHTGSYEQYF
>TRBV19|TRBJ2-7
CASSTSHEQYF
>TRBV21-1|TRBJ2-7
CASIVDRQPYEQYF
>TRBV21-1|TRBJ1-1
CASSKGEDPVLNTEAFF
>TRBV24-1|TRBJ2-1
CATSDRTGRTYNEQFF
>TRBV14|TRBJ2-7
CASSQDRYEQYF
>TRBV7-2|TRBJ2-2
CASSLGLAGGGTGELFF
>TRBV24-1|TRBJ2-1
CATSPPGQGSDEQFF
>TRBV12-3/TRBV12-4|TRBJ2-7
CASSRGGAREQYF
>TRBV14|TRBJ2-3
CASSPGQVSVTDTQYF